This T cell receptor beta chain was obtained from a study of T cell responses to AZD1222 COVID-19 vaccine. V shed 4 bases and J shed 1 base, with 21 bases lying between them. The CDR3 contains 18 residues. Germline CDR1 and CDR2: SGHTA and FQGNSA. This clone was found a few times. Profiling relied on immunoSEQ multiplex PCR, and the TCRdb table lists in-frame clones only, not all of them. The sample yields some 150,000 clones, just over 90% seen once. Sequences were derived from peripheral blood, sampled on day 0 of AZD1222 vaccination. The rearrangement uses TRBV7-2 and TRBJ2-3; D assignment may be TRBD1 or TRBD2 (6 bases each). The source of this sequence is an adult in good health. The CDR3 DNA is TGTGCCAGCAGCTCTAGGGGGAGGCGGCTTGCGGGCACAGATACGCAGTATTTT. Translated: CASSSRGRRLAGTDTQYF.